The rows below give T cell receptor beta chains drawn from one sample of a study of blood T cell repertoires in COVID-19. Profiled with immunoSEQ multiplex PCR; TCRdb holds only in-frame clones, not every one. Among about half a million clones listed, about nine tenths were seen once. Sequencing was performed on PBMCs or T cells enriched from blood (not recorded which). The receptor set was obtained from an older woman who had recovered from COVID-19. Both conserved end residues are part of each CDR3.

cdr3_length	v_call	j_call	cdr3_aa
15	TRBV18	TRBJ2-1	CASSPGRVVYNEQFF
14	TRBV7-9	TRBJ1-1	CASSPGIMNTEAFF
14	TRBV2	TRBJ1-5	CASTPGGGGQPQHF
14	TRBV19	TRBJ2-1	CASSIVRQVDEQFF
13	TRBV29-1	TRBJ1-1	CSAQAQGTGEAFF
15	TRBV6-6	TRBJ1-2	CASRRGKNLNYGYTF
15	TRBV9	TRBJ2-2	CASSVGGGITGELFF
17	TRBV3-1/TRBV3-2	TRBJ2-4	CASSPTLRTEAKNIQYF
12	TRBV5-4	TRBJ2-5	CASSLGLETQYF
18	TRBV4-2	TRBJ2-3	CASSQDLGRGGFTDTQYF
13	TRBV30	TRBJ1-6	CALDEALNSPLHF
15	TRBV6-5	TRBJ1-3	CASSFDGTPGNTIYF
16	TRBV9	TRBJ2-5	CASSVGSSVGGETQYF
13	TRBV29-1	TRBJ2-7	CSVRTGETYEQYF
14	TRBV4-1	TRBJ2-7	CASSPGLAGVEQYF
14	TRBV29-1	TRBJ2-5	CSVRTSGGSETQYF
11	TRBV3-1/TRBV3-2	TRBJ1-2	CASSQRYGYTF
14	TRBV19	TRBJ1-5	CASSDRVSNQPQHF
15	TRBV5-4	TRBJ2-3	CASSLLGRGTDTQYF
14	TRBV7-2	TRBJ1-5	CASSLKGANQPQHF
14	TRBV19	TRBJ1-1	CASSRQELNTEAFF
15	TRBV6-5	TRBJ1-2	CASRARDGSNYGYTF
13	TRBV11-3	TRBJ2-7	CASSSTGEREQYF
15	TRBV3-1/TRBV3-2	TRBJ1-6	CASSQDRAVLSPLHF
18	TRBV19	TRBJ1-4	CASSRGTNPLATNEKLFF
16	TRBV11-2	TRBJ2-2	CASSSPSGGRAGELFF
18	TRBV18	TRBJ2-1	CASSPSPTGGGGGNEQFF
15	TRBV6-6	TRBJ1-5	CASSPGTGVNQPQHF
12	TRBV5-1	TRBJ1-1	CASSSGQNEAFF
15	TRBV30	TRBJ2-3	CAWSALQGATDTQYF
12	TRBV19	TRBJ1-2	CASSRVGDGYTF
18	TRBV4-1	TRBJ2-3	CASSQKSGTTGGIDTQYF
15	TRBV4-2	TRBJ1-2	CASSQETVTNYGYTF
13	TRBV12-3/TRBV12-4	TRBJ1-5	CASRGTGGQPQHF
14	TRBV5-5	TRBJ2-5	CASSLATGLETQYF
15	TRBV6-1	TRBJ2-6	CASSEVLSGANVLTF
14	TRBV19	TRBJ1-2	CASSIDQGDYGYTF
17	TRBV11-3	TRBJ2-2	CASSLHSGGSNTGELFF
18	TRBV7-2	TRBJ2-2	CASSLYSGVLARTGELFF
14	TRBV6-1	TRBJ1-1	CASSEGHRGTEAFF
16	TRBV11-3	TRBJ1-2	CASSFSGGDANYGYTF
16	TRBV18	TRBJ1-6	CASSPLQQGPYSPLHF
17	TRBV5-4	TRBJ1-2	CASSLEGTGGAHYGYTF
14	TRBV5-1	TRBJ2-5	CASSPLAGGETQYF
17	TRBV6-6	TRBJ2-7	CASSRPTGTGVTYEQYF
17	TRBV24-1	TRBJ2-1	CATSDPTGTGANSEQFF
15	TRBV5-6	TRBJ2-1	CASSLRTTKFNEQFF
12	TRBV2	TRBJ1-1	CASYGTAAEAFF
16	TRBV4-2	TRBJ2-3	CASSQDQGTSGGAQYF